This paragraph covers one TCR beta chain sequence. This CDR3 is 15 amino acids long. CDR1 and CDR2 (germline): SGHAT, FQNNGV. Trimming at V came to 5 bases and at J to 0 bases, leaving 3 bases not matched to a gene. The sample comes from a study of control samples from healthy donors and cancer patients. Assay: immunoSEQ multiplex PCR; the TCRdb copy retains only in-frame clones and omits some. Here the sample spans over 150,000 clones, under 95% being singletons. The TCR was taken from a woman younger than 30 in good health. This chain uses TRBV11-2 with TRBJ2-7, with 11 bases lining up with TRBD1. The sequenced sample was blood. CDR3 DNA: TGTGCCAGCAGCCTCGGGACAGGGGGCTCCTACGAGCAGTACTTC. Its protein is CASSLGTGGSYEQYF.